This T cell receptor (beta chain) was identified during a study of cytomegalovirus exposure and HLA in healthy donors (dated by TCRdb to about 2017). A note on the overall study: According to an earlier analysis of 587 of the donors, about 179 million T cells yielded some 110 million unique TCR beta sequences and about 300 Gb of sequence data. Every repertoire in the discovery cohort had been generated on one and the same sequencing platform. In an earlier analysis of 550 to 700 of the donors, high-throughput TCR beta sequencing was used to judge whether each TCR beta V gene segment behaved as functional or pseudogenic. High-throughput TCR immunosequencing, statistical association of individual TCRs with disease status, and machine learning were combined to predict cytomegalovirus infection status. Among roughly 370 genotyped donors of the cohort, an average of roughly 240,000 unique TCR beta nucleotide sequences were sequenced per donor, around 20% of them non-productive. Rather than drawing on any new phenotypic data, the later analysis identified candidate immune exposures from TCR beta sequences and the way those sequences occurred across donors. An early release covering 500 to 750 HLA-typed donors comprised about 310 gigabases of sequencing data and around 80 million unique TCR sequences. The number of typed donors differed by locus: about 620-630 for A, B, C, DRB1 and DQB1; some 540 for DQA1; approximately 600 for DPA1; and about 470 for DPB1. Roughly 5 DR-DQ haplotypes were treated as single units for association and clustering because of strong linkage in the cohort. The study was designed to test whether signatures of past pathogen exposure could be identified by cataloging public T cell receptors. A later genetic analysis took genome-wide SNP genotypes for about 55% of the 666 donors and used that subset as a discovery cohort. A separate validation cohort of about 110 different subjects was used in addition to the approximately 700-subject first cohort. Among the roughly 430 genotyped donors, under 90% belonged to the genetic ancestry cluster associated with self-reported Caucasian donors. The T cell repertoires of 670 or so subjects were profiled by immunosequencing and related to cytomegalovirus serostatus. Donor age, sex, ethnicity and CMV serostatus were collected together with the repertoire data. Both class I and class II loci were covered by HLA typing, at four-digit resolution. A later analysis re-examined previously published TCR beta repertoires from several hundred donors and added high-resolution HLA genotyping to investigate patterns of TCR occurrence.

The library was made by the immunoSEQ multiplex PCR assay. A mixture of 60 forward primers for TCR Vbeta segments and 13 reverse primers for TCR Jbeta segments was used in the multiplex PCR. The CDR3 region of rearranged TCR beta genes was amplified from genomic DNA by a multiplex PCR assay. Amplified TCR beta libraries were sequenced as 87-base-pair reads on the Illumina HiSeq System. Per the source publication's procedure: A later analysis counted 65 million to 90 million unique TCR beta chains across the 600 to 850 repertoires, and 9.5 million to 11 million of these chains were shared by at least two donors. Raw reads were error-corrected and collapsed into unique sequences with a nearest-neighbor algorithm that merged closely related sequences to remove PCR and sequencing errors. CDR3 sequences were aligned to IMGT reference sequences to assign V, D and J gene segments. Each retained sequence needed at least a six-nucleotide match to both a V gene segment and a J gene segment. Rearrangements were called productive when the CDR3 lacked stop codons and stayed in frame with V and J; all others were non-productive. Following IMGT convention, CDR3 was defined as the stretch from the second conserved V-encoded cysteine to the conserved J-encoded phenylalanine. In an earlier analysis of 587 of the donors, sequences lacking an unambiguous match to a single V gene segment were excluded. An earlier analysis of under 750 of the donors called V segments functional above 56.7% productive rearrangements and segregating when the between-donor standard deviation exceeded 5%. To diagnose cytomegalovirus status from the catalog of TCR beta chain sequences, a statistical classification framework was built. V and J gene assignment, in a later analysis, came from comparing TCR nucleotide sequences with IMGT/GENE-DB human TR gene sequences. The TCRdist pipeline was used in a later analysis to assign CDR3 sequences and most-parsimonious VDJ recombination scenarios. A later analysis defined each TCR beta chain by its CDR3 amino acid sequence plus V-gene family, and excluded reads lacking a unique V-gene family. To address suspected cross-contamination and a sequencing artifact, a later analysis removed some 620 highly shared, low-generation-probability nucleotide sequences. In a later analysis, a clonal expansion index was calculated for each public chain from normalized within-repertoire ranks of inferred template counts. Generation probabilities in a later analysis came from a VDJ recombination model fitted to out-of-frame rearrangements, and those results were checked against IGoR. In a later analysis, hypergeometric tests were used to score TCR-TCR, TCR-HLA and TCR-CMV co-occurrence, with a repertoire-size bias correction applied to TCR pairs. In a later analysis, false discovery rates were estimated by permuting HLA or CMV assignments 20 times. In a later analysis, co-occurring TCRs were grouped using DBSCAN, with TCRdist sequence similarity added in when clustering inside HLA-allele-positive subsets. Co-occurrence clustering excluded repertoires with fewer than 30,000 or more than 120,000 public chains, plus five with anomalous nucleotide sharing. The clones in this table, taken by TCRdb from immuneACCESS, are in-frame only. Not every clone is retained; where verified, under half of the shortfall comes from an unresolved V gene, and the cause of the rest is unknown. V, J and clone size were drawn from that table, and D and trimming were deduced from the DNA. In this sample the table shows under 200,000 clones, over 65% of which occur a single time. Of the sample, over 2% falls within the top ten clones.

Based on the germline V gene, the CDR1 and CDR2 sequences are MNHNS and SASEGT. The CDR3 goes from the cysteine to the phenylalanine over 16 residues. Just CDR3 DNA is preserved here, 48 bases in frame from base 1. V is clipped by 4 bases and J by 4 bases, and the sequence between their germline boundaries is 16 bases long. A remark on this clone: Its antigen is still unknown. Per-nucleotide qualities are absent, and no much larger clonotype sits a single base away.

Overall study outcomes, separate from this receptor: Linkage disequilibrium might explain the correlated functional status among segregating V segments, but an unknown experimental factor could not be ruled out. Compared with the approximately 710-donor mean, donors in an Asian-associated ancestry cluster had fewer N-insertions in productive TCRs, according to a later genetic analysis. For the cohort, immune exposure information was limited to CMV serostatus. About 17 rarely observed V segments, including chromosome 9 orphons, were excluded from the earlier analysis of about 610 of the donors because counts were too low. A later analysis associated 17,000 or so TCR beta sequences with specific HLA alleles at a false discovery rate of 0.05. Because the 87-base-pair reads could not distinguish some IMGT-functional V segments, including TRBV6-2 and TRBV6-3, those segments were excluded. In a later analysis, HLA-associated TCR beta chains showed more clonal expansion and lower generation probabilities than non-associated chains that were equally common. Most CMV-associated TCR beta chains appeared to be HLA-restricted in a later analysis, and the HLA associations seemed to be driven largely by CMV exposure. A few of the identified cytomegalovirus-associated TCR beta chains were confirmed in vitro to be specific for cytomegalovirus antigens. Because HLA typing was unavailable for some donors at each locus, only the typed subset was used in association tests. A group of highly shared sequence variants was considered likely to be a technical artifact of the sequencing pipeline. Only TCR beta chains were sequenced in this cohort, and the absence of alpha or paired-chain data limited detectable features. V-gene and J-gene trimming of TCR beta chains was associated with a missense DCLRE1C variant in a later genetic analysis, and the association was replicated in an independent cohort. A further reported finding was that TCR beta sequences accurately predicted the HLA-A and HLA-B alleles for most subjects in the first cohort. The authors suggested that the approach could potentially be extended to other disease states and immunological phenotypes. In a later analysis, the rate of TCR association differed among HLA loci, with DRB1 alleles having the most associated TCRs and HLA-C alleles having the fewest. The study listed 164 TCR beta chains as associated with cytomegalovirus. Most TCR sequences were seen in very few donors, while some public TCRs were found in many individuals. When HLA alleles, especially DR and DQ, strongly co-occurred, attributing TCR associations to individual alleles was difficult. Sequencing depth was assumed to be roughly uniform across donors in the presence/absence analyses, though that assumption may not hold. Broadly in line with IMGT annotations, most TCR beta V segments showed up in productive rearrangements about 87% or about 30% of the time in an earlier analysis of approximately 600 of the donors. A later analysis reported that several top co-occurrence clusters appeared linked to parvovirus B19, influenza, CMV and Epstein-Barr virus. The classifier was reported to diagnose cytomegalovirus status with high specificity and sensitivity in both the original and validation cohorts.

The cohort consisted of 600 or so healthy bone marrow donors. At the time of sampling, every cohort member was nominally healthy, though immune exposures that went unrecorded were likely present. The donor was CMV seronegative and belonged to the group of 320 or so seronegative cohort members. A peripheral blood sample was collected from each donor, and TCR beta sequencing was performed on peripheral blood mononuclear cells. Genomic DNA was extracted from the blood cell samples with the Qiagen DNeasy Blood Extraction Kit. The sequenced material came from PBMCs. The chain joins TRBV6-1 to TRBJ1-4; matching of 5 bases hints at TRBD1 as the D gene. The receptor was derived from a man between 60 and 70 years old in good health and CMV-seronegative. The bases read TGTGCCAGCAGTGGCCAAACAGGACCCTATAATGAAAAACTGTTTTTT. Translated, this gives CASSGQTGPYNEKLFF.